One sample yielded the 3 T cell receptor beta chains listed below, sequenced in a study of metastatic and nonmetastatic thyroid tumors. Prior to thyroid surgery, none of the patients had received any treatment. MiXCR re-clonotyped the PCR reads for TCRdb. Among approximately 9,900 clones listed, roughly 11% were seen once. Sequencing was done on a sample of tumor tissue. Receptors originate from a female donor with papillary thyroid cancer or a benign thyroid nodule (not recorded which). Some clones in this sample may be carry-over from other donors' samples.

This clone was seen many times. The J gene is TRBJ1-1, the V gene TRBV18; D uncertain. V was pared by 2 bases and J by 0 bases, with 4 bases between. Germline V gene lookup returns CDR1 KGHSH and CDR2 LQKENI. The CDR3 runs 13 residues. The chain's CDR3 is CASSPDMNTEAFF. The CDR3 nucleotides read TGTGCCAGCTCACCAGATATGAACACTGAAGCTTTCTTT.

In its sample, this clone ranks as medium-sized. This rearrangement joins TRBV7-3 to TRBJ2-1; either TRBD1 or TRBD2 may supply D (5 bases each). The CDR3 loop spans 13 amino acids. V was shortened by 3 bases and J by 7 bases, with 10 bases between the two germline ends. CDR1 is SGHTA, CDR2 FQGTGA, per germline. For the CDR3, the DNA is TGTGCCAGCAGCTTCGGTGGGGGTAATGAGCAGTTCTTC. This sequence encodes CASSFGGGNEQFF.

At least ten counts were recorded for this clone. The J gene is TRBJ1-1, the V gene TRBV5-4; TRBD1 matches 10 bases. With V trimmed by 3 bases and J by 3 bases, 14 bases remained unmatched. Germline V gene data show CDR1 as SGHNT and CDR2 as YYREEE (reference sequence). The CDR3 has 18 amino acids. The CDR3 region is CASSSGDRGVIEDTEAFF. In DNA form, the CDR3 reads TGTGCCAGCAGCTCGGGGGACAGGGGAGTGATAGAGGACACTGAAGCTTTCTTT.